The TCR beta chain under discussion was sequenced for a study of T cell responses to AZD1222 COVID-19 vaccine (dated by TCRdb to the early 2020s). Broadly, across the study: AZD1222 recipients whose second dose came at about 4 weeks and those whose second dose came at about 12 weeks were combined into one group, since spike-specific TCR depth and breadth did not differ between the two schedules. A total of about 240 trial participants underwent TCR sequencing, of whom roughly 210 received two doses of AZD1222 and some 25 received two doses of the MenACWY control vaccine. Trial participants were enrolled by age into 18-55, 56-69 and 70-plus year subgroups, with roughly 160, 29 and 62 TCR-sequenced participants respectively. What the research found in general, with its limitations: Reportedly, close to half of the unique spike-specific TCRs recognized epitopes lying outside the regions that are mutated in the B.1.351 and B.1.1.7 variants. CD4 TCRs associated with the vaccine covered the entire spike protein, and the dominant responses were in regions 160-218 and 743-854. Conclusions about previously exposed vaccinees are limited, since just 6 or 7 AZD1222 recipients were seropositive for SARS-CoV-2 at baseline. The 56-69-year group was small, and its depth increase did not reach significance, likely because of low power. A significant rise in spike-specific TCR breadth and depth was observed after two AZD1222 doses relative to day 0 and relative to MenACWY recipients. Because no day 14 peak-response samples were available, the repertoires could be characterized only after the peak T cell response. Participants were mostly white British and included more females than males, and it was suggested by the authors that clonal diversity may have been underestimated.

To note about this clone: The antigen it binds to is not known. Base qualities are not recorded, but no much larger clone differs from it by a single base.

The sample's time point label, in plain terms: baseline before first vaccination. Vaccinee samples were obtained from the UK trials COV001 and COV002, which included a single-blind randomized controlled phase 2/3 trial of AZD1222 (ChAdOx1 nCoV-19) in healthy adults. For TCRbeta chain sequencing, PBMC samples from trial participants were taken at day 0 and at day 28 after the second dose. V is cut by 3 bases and J by 0 bases, and the space between the germline ends is 14 bases. CDR1 and CDR2 (ENHRY, SYGVKD) derive from the germline V gene. Measured from the cysteine to the phenylalanine, the CDR3 is 17 residues long. The only DNA kept is the CDR3, 51 bases in frame from the first base. The CDR3 regions of human TCRbeta chains were subjected to immunosequencing. As for the original processing: TCRs in the repertoires were compared against a reference library of SARS-CoV-2-specific TCRs that had been generated with the MIRA antigen-specificity platform. Breadth was defined as the fraction of unique TCRs that were SARS-CoV-2-associated, and depth was defined as the fraction of total T cells that were SARS-CoV-2-associated. Using the MIRA data, every spike-specific TCR was mapped to the spike region that the TCR reacted to and assigned to either a CD4 or a CD8 class. Log10-transformed breadth and depth values were compared by one-way ANOVA with Sidak's multiple comparisons tests. TCRdb mirrors the immuneACCESS table, restricted to in-frame sequences. Some clones are absent from its copies; in checked studies, under half trace to an unresolved V gene, and the reason for the others is unknown. V, J and clone size reflect that table, while D and trimming were determined from the DNA. Recorded for this sample are some 120,000 clones; 80% to 90% of them occurred a single time. Clones ranked in the top ten supply approximately 1.5% of the sample.

The chain employs TRBV10-3 and TRBJ1-4; perhaps TRBD1 is the D gene, with 5 bases matching. The TCR was taken from an adult in good health. Specimen: peripheral blood, collected on day 0 of AZD1222 vaccination. The DNA sequence reads TGTGCCATCAGTGATGACGAAGACAGTGCAACTAATGAAAAACTGTTTTTT. Its translation reads: CAISDDEDSATNEKLFF.